This TCR beta chain came from a study of blood T cell repertoires in COVID-19. Study-level background: Sites in the United States, Italy and Spain provided acute and convalescent COVID-19 samples.

The CDR3 consists of 11 residues. The ends were cut back, 5 bases at V and 7 bases at J, with 9 bases in the middle. Some clones are missing from TCRdb's copy, which holds only in-frame ones; the method was immunoSEQ multiplex PCR. Counted here are more than 150,000 clones, roughly 80% occurring once; the ten biggest clones make up over 12%. The rearrangement uses TRBV12-3 or TRBV12-4 and TRBJ2-7; D uncertain. Sequenced: peripheral blood. The source of this sequence is a man younger than 35 with active or convalescent COVID-19. CDR3: CASSPNLEQYF. In nucleotides, the CDR3 is TGTGCCAGCAGTCCTAACCTAGAGCAGTACTTC.